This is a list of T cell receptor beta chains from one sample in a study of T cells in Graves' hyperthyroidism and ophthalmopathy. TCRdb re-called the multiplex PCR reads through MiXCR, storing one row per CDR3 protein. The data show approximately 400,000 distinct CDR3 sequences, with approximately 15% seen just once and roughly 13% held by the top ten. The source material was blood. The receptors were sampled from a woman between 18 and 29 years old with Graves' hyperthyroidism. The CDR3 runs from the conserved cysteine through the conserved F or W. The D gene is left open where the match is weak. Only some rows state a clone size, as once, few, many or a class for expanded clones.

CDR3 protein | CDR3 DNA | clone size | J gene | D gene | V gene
CASSFVPLSNYGYTF | TGTGCCAGCAGCTTTGTTCCCCTGAGTAACTATGGCTACACCTTC | NA | TRBJ1-2 | NA | TRBV5-4
CASSFGQGRSGANVLTF | TGCGCCAGCAGCTTCGGACAGGGGAGATCTGGGGCCAACGTCCTGACTTTC | many | TRBJ2-6 | TRBD1 | TRBV5-1
CASSLTGGGGNTEAFF | TGCGCCAGCAGCTTAACAGGTGGGGGGGGTAACACTGAAGCTTTCTTT | many | TRBJ1-1 | NA | TRBV5-1
CASSPPVRDRDYNEQFF | TGTGCCAGCAGCCCCCCCGTCCGGGACAGGGATTACAATGAGCAGTTCTTC | many | TRBJ2-1 | TRBD1 | TRBV11-2
CASSFPVRGFQGTQYF | TGTGCCAGCAGTTTTCCCGTGCGGGGGTTCCAAGGGACCCAGTACTTC | NA | TRBJ2-5 | TRBD2 | TRBV28
CASSLKLAGELFF | TGTGCCAGCAGCTTAAAATTGGCCGGGGAGCTGTTTTTT | NA | TRBJ2-2 | NA | TRBV7-2
CAISLTGPDGQPQHF | TGTGCCATCAGCCTAACGGGACCGGATGGTCAGCCCCAGCATTTT | many | TRBJ1-5 | NA | TRBV10-3
CASSVVVGAYNEQFF | TGTGCCAGCAGCGTAGTTGTGGGGGCCTACAATGAGCAGTTCTTC | once | TRBJ2-1 | NA | TRBV9
CATSLTGSETQYF | TGTGCCACCAGTCTTACGGGATCAGAGACCCAGTACTTC | many | TRBJ2-5 | NA | TRBV7-3
CASSVDRSSYNSPLHF | TGTGCCAGCAGCGTAGATAGGAGCTCCTATAATTCACCCCTCCACTTT | many | TRBJ1-6 | NA | TRBV9
CASSLHGGKPQTNSGNTIYF | TGTGCCAGCAGCTTACACGGCGGCAAGCCACAGACCAACTCTGGAAACACCATATATTTT | NA | TRBJ1-3 | NA | TRBV7-9
CASSSRSGGTDTQYF | TGCGCCAGCAGTTCACGGAGCGGGGGCACAGATACGCAGTATTTT | few | TRBJ2-3 | TRBD2 | TRBV10-2
CSVEEGVGQETQYF | TGCAGCGTTGAAGAGGGGGTCGGACAAGAGACCCAGTACTTC | NA | TRBJ2-5 | NA | TRBV29-1
CASSLTSPQGEQFF | TGTGCCAGCAGTCTGACTAGCCCCCAGGGTGAGCAGTTCTTC | many | TRBJ2-1 | TRBD2 | TRBV27
CASSPTTLADTQYF | TGTGCCAGCAGCCCAACGACGTTAGCAGATACGCAGTATTTT | many | TRBJ2-3 | NA | TRBV11-2
CSVDYTNTGELFF | TGCAGCGTTGATTACACGAACACCGGGGAGCTGTTTTTT | many | TRBJ2-2 | NA | TRBV29-1
CASSQDTQETQYF | TGTGCCAGCAGCCAAGATACCCAAGAGACCCAGTACTTC | NA | TRBJ2-5 | NA | TRBV3-1
CASSLAGGALNTEAFF | TGTGCCAGCAGCTTAGCAGGGGGGGCGTTGAACACTGAAGCTTTCTTT | many | TRBJ1-1 | TRBD1 | TRBV11-2
CSALGSLWPHF | TGCAGTGCCCTAGGCTCCCTATGGCCCCACTTT | few | TRBJ1-6 | NA | TRBV20-1
CASRVTGVSGNTIYF | TGTGCCAGCAGAGTGACAGGAGTCTCTGGAAACACCATATATTTT | many | TRBJ1-3 | NA | TRBV12-3/TRBV12-4
CASSLRQGRDYGYTF | TGTGCCAGCAGCTTAAGGCAGGGCAGGGACTATGGCTACACCTTC | many | TRBJ1-2 | NA | TRBV7-2
CASSFVLSYRNGDTIYF | TGTGCCAGCAGCTTTGTCCTTAGCTACAGGAATGGGGACACCATATATTTT | NA | TRBJ1-3 | NA | TRBV7-2
CASSPGLSGRSSYEQYF | TGCGCCAGCAGCCCTGGATTAAGCGGGAGGAGCTCCTACGAGCAGTACTTC | few | TRBJ2-7 | TRBD2 | TRBV4-1
CASSPWQDFTEAFF | TGTGCCAGCTCTCCTTGGCAAGACTTCACTGAAGCTTTCTTT | NA | TRBJ1-1 | NA | TRBV5-5
CASSDVDGNEKLFF | TGTGCCAGCAGTGACGTGGACGGTAATGAAAAACTGTTTTTT | few | TRBJ1-4 | NA | TRBV6-1
CASSFGGFTEAFF | TGTGCCAGCAGTTTTGGGGGGTTCACTGAAGCTTTCTTT | few | TRBJ1-1 | NA | TRBV12-3/TRBV12-4
CASSVAGNSYNEQFF | TGCGCCAGCAGCGTCGCCGGGAACTCCTACAATGAGCAGTTCTTC | many | TRBJ2-1 | NA | TRBV5-1
CATSDPSGYGRGEQFF | TGTGCCACCAGTGATCCCTCAGGGTATGGACGGGGTGAGCAGTTCTTC | many | TRBJ2-1 | NA | TRBV24-1
CASSGGLAGGEEQFF | TGTGCCAGCAGTGGTGGCCTAGCGGGGGGGGAAGAGCAGTTCTTC | many | TRBJ2-1 | TRBD2 | TRBV2
CSARVGTAARGYTF | TGCAGTGCTAGAGTCGGGACAGCCGCCAGAGGCTACACCTTC | NA | TRBJ1-2 | TRBD1 | TRBV20-1
CASSYSKQHQPQHF | TGTGCCAGCAGTTACTCCAAACAGCATCAGCCCCAGCATTTT | NA | TRBJ1-5 | NA | TRBV6-5
CSTSGGKAYEQYF | TGCAGTACATCCGGGGGGAAAGCCTACGAGCAGTACTTC | many | TRBJ2-7 | TRBD2 | TRBV20-1
CSARQGAGELFF | TGCAGCGCCCGACAGGGTGCCGGGGAGCTGTTTTTT | few | TRBJ2-2 | TRBD1 | TRBV29-1
CASSPSLTPLLSYEQYF | TGTGCCAGCAGTCCCTCATTGACACCTTTACTATCCTACGAGCAGTACTTC | NA | TRBJ2-7 | NA | TRBV27
CASSAQSQHYGYTF | TGTGCCAGCAGCGCCCAGTCCCAGCACTATGGCTACACCTTC | few | TRBJ1-2 | NA | TRBV9
CASSISGLRGGYTF | TGTGCCAGTAGTATATCTGGCTTAAGAGGAGGCTACACCTTC | NA | TRBJ1-2 | NA | TRBV19
CASSLGQGPLGYTF | TGTGCCAGCAGCTTAGGACAGGGCCCTTTGGGCTACACCTTC | few | TRBJ1-2 | TRBD1 | TRBV7-9
CSATHPAGVYNEQFF | TGCAGTGCCACCCACCCAGCGGGGGTCTACAATGAGCAGTTCTTC | many | TRBJ2-1 | TRBD2 | TRBV20-1
CATSRTTQVNTEAFF | TGTGCCACCAGCAGAACGACCCAGGTGAACACTGAAGCTTTCTTT | many | TRBJ1-1 | NA | TRBV15
CASSEAGRGLEAFF | TGTGCCAGCAGTGAAGCGGGCAGGGGGCTTGAAGCTTTCTTT | many | TRBJ1-1 | TRBD1 | TRBV2
CASSQSSTAQETQYF | TGTGCCAGCAGCCAAAGTTCGACAGCCCAAGAGACCCAGTACTTC | few | TRBJ2-5 | NA | TRBV4-2
CASSSGLPSSYEQYF | TGCGCCAGCAGCTCGGGACTGCCGTCGAGCTACGAGCAGTACTTC | many | TRBJ2-7 | NA | TRBV5-1
CASSLRGLYTEAFF | TGCGCCAGCAGCCTGCGGGGGTTATACACTGAAGCTTTCTTT | few | TRBJ1-1 | NA | TRBV4-1
CASSFSGGAAGSYGYTF | TGCGCCAGCAGCTTTTCTGGGGGCGCGGCTGGAAGCTATGGCTACACCTTC | NA | TRBJ1-2 | NA | TRBV5-1
CASSRVSRIGDTQYF | TGTGCCAGCTCCAGGGTGAGCCGGATAGGTGATACGCAGTATTTT | many | TRBJ2-3 | NA | TRBV12-3/TRBV12-4
CASSLAGRQETQYF | TGTGCCAGCAGTCTAGCGGGTCGACAAGAGACCCAGTACTTC | many | TRBJ2-5 | TRBD2 | TRBV12-3/TRBV12-4
CASSLPFAEAFF | TGTGCCAGCAGCTTACCTTTCGCTGAAGCTTTCTTT | NA | TRBJ1-1 | NA | TRBV7-6
CASSADRGRLRETQYF | TGTGCCAGCAGTGCAGACAGGGGGCGTCTTCGAGAGACCCAGTACTTC | many | TRBJ2-5 | TRBD1 | TRBV12-3/TRBV12-4
CASSLRAGGRPEQYF | TGTGCCAGCAGCTTAAGAGCGGGGGGCCGTCCGGAGCAGTACTTC | NA | TRBJ2-7 | TRBD2 | TRBV7-2
CASTVGTSSYTF | TGTGCCAGTACTGTTGGCACCAGCAGCTACACCTTC | many | TRBJ1-2 | NA | TRBV19
CSARVEGNTEAFF | TGCAGTGCTAGAGTTGAGGGTAACACTGAAGCTTTCTTT | few | TRBJ1-1 | NA | TRBV20-1